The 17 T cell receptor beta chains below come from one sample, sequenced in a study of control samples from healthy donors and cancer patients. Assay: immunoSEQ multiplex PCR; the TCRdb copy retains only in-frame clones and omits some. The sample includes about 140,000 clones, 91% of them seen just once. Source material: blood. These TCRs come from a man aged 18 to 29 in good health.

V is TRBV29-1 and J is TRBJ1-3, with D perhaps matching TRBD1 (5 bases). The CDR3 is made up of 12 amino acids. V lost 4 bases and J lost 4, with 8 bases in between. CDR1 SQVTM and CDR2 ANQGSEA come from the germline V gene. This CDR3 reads CSVAGVGNTIYF. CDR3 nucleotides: TGCAGCGTTGCGGGGGTAGGAAACACCATATATTTT.

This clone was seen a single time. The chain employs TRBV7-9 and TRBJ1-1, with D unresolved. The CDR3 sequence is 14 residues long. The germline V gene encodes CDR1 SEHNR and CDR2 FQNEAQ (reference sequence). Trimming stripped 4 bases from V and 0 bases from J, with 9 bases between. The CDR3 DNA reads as TGTGCCAGCAGCTCCAAAAAAATGAACACTGAAGCTTTCTTT. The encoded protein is CASSSKKMNTEAFF.

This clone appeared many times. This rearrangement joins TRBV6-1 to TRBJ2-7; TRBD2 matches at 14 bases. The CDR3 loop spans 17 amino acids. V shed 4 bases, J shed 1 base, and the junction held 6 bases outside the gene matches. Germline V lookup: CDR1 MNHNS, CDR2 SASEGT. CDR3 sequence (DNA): TGTGCCAGCAGTGCCGGGACTAGCGGGGGCCTTTCCTACGAGCAGTACTTC. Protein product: CASSAGTSGGLSYEQYF.

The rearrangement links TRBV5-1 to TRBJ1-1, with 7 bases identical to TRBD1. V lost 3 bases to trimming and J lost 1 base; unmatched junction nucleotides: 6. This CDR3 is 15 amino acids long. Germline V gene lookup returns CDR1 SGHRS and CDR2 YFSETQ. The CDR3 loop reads CASSSRQGGNTEAFF. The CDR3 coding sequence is TGCGCCAGCAGCTCAAGACAGGGTGGGAACACTGAAGCTTTCTTT.

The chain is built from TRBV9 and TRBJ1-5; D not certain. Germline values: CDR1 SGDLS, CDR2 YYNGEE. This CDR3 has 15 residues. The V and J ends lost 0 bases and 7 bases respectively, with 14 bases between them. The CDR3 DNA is TGTGCCAGCAGCGTAGAAGGGCGGGAGGACCAGCCCCAGCATTTT. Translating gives CASSVEGREDQPQHF.

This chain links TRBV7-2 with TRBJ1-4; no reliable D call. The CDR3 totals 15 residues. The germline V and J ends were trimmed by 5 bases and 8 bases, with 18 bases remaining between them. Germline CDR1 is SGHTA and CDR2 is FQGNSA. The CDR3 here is CASSPKHPKGEKLFF. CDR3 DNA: TGTGCCAGCAGCCCGAAGCACCCGAAAGGGGAAAAACTGTTTTTT.

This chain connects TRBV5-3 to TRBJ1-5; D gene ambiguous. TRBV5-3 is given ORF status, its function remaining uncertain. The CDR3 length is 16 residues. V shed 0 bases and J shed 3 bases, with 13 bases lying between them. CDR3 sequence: CARSLAAGSNNQPQHF. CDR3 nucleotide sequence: TGTGCCAGAAGCTTGGCGGCGGGGTCAAACAATCAGCCCCAGCATTTT.

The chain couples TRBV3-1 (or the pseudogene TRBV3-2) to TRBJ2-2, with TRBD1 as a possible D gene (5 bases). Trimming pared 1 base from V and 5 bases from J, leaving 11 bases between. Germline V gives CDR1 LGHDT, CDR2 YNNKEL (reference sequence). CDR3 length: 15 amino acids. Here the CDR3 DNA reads TGTGCCAGCAGCCAAGTCCCAGGGCTGACCGGGGAGCTGTTTTTT. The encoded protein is CASSQVPGLTGELFF.

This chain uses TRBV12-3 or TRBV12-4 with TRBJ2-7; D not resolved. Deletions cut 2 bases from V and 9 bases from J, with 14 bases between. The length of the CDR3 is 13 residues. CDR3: CASSLSQSLGQYF. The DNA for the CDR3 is TGTGCCAGCAGTTTATCTCAGTCGTTGGGGCAGTACTTC.

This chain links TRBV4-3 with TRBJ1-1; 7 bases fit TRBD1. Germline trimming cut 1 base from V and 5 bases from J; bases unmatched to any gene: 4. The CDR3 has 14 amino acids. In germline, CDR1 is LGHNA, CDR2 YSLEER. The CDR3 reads CASSQGAGGTEAFF. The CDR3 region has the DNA TGCGCCAGCAGCCAAGGGGCAGGGGGGACTGAAGCTTTCTTT.

As DNA, the CDR3 is TGTGCCAGCAGCCGGCTCTCTGGAAACACCATATATTTT. Translating gives CASSRLSGNTIYF. The rearrangement uses TRBV6-5 and TRBJ1-3; no firm D call. The ends were cut back, 6 bases at V and 0 bases at J, with 6 bases in the middle. Per the germline V gene, CDR1 is MNHEY and CDR2 is SVGAGI. CDR3 length: 13 residues.

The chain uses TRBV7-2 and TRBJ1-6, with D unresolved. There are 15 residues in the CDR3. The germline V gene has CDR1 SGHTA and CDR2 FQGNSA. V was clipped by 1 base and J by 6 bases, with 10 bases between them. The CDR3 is CASSLVPEVNSPLHF. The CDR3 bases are TGTGCCAGCAGCTTAGTTCCAGAAGTTAATTCACCCCTCCACTTT.

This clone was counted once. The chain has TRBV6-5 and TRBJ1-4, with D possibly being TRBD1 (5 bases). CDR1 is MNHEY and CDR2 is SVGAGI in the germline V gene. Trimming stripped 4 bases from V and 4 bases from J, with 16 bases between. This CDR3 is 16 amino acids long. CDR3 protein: CASSSHRGFGNEKLFF. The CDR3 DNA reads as TGTGCCAGCAGTTCACACCGGGGGTTTGGTAATGAAAAACTGTTTTTT.

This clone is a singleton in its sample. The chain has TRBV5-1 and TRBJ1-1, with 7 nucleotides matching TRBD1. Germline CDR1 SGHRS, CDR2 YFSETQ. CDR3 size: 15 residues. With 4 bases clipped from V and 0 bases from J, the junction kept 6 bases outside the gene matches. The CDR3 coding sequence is TGCGCCAGCAGCCCGGGACAGATCTTGAACACTGAAGCTTTCTTT. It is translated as CASSPGQILNTEAFF. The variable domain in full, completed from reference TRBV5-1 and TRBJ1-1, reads KAGVTQTPRYLIKTRGQQVTLSCSPISGHRSVSWYQQTPGQGLQFLFEYFSETQRNKGNFPGRFSGRQFSNSRSEMNVSTLELGDSALYLCASSPGQILNTEAFFGQGTRLTVV.

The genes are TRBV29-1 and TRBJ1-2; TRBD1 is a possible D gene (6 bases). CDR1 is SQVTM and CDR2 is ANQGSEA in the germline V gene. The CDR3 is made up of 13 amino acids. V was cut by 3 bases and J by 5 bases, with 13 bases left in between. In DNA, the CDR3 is TGCAGCGTTGATGCCGGACAGAGTTATGGCTACACCTTC. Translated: CSVDAGQSYGYTF.

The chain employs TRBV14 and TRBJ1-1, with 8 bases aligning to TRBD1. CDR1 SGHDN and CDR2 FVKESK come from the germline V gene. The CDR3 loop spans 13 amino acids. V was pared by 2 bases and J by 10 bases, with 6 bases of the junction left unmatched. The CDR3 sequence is CASSQRQGLRAFF. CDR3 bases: TGTGCCAGCAGCCAAAGACAGGGGTTGAGAGCTTTCTTT.

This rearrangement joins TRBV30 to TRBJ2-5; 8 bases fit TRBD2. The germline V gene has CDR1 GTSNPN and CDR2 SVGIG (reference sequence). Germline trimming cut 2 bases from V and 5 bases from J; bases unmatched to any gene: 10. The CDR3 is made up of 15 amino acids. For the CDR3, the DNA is TGTGCCTGGAGTATTGGACTAGCTGATAAGGAGACCCAGTACTTC. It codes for CAWSIGLADKETQYF.